A single sample gave rise to the 2 T cell receptor beta chains below, sequenced in a study of graft-versus-host responses after intestinal transplantation (dated by TCRdb to the early 2020s). The sample's time point label, decoded: cells obtained before transplantation from donor or recipient. These receptors lack a known antigen. Libraries came from the immunoSEQ multiplex PCR assay. In its TCRdb copy, this immuneACCESS table keeps in-frame sequences only and misses some clones. Where compared with another copy, unresolved V genes explain less than half of these, and the others have no known cause. This sample is represented by some 120,000 clones; 90% of them were singletons. The ten largest clones add up to over 0.15% of the sample. This sample comprised unstimulated CD4+ T cells sorted from spleen or lymph node cells, obtained before intestinal transplant. The receptor set was obtained from a human donor who received an intestinal transplant.

The chain employs TRBV5-1 and TRBJ2-1; D might be TRBD2 (6 bases). The V gene's germline CDR1 is SGHRS and CDR2 YFSETQ. V lost 1 base and J lost 1, with 15 bases in between. CDR3 length: 17 amino acids. The CDR3 reads CASSLLKGGVSYNEQFF. Here the CDR3 DNA reads TGCGCCAGCAGCTTGCTAAAGGGCGGGGTTTCCTACAATGAGCAGTTCTTC.

This chain connects TRBV9 to TRBJ2-1, with 16 bases lining up with TRBD2. This CDR3 spans 19 amino acids. The trim removed 1 base at V and 4 bases at J, leaving 8 bases unmatched. Germline CDR1 is SGDLS and CDR2 is YYNGEE. CDR3 region: CASSVFGTSGGARYNEQFF. The CDR3 DNA sequence: TGTGCCAGCAGCGTATTTGGGACTAGCGGGGGGGCACGATACAATGAGCAGTTCTTC.